These 31 T cell receptor beta chains were sequenced from one sample in a study of regulatory T cells in long-lasting Graves disease. Described time point: persistent/refractory GD, antithyroid drugs over 5 years with positive TRAb. Researchers made the TCR library from RNA that was extracted from PBMCs. Construction of TCR beta libraries relied on iRepertoire HTBI primers and on Arm-PCR targeting CDR3 regions. MiXCR was run by TCRdb on the multiplex PCR reads, yielding one entry per CDR3 protein. Found here are approximately 380,000 distinct CDR3 sequences, under 25% of them singletons; the top ten hold more than 20%. The source material was peripheral blood mononuclear cells (PBMCs), sampled when the disease was refractory, from a patient treated with antithyroid drugs. The receptors here all came from a female donor with Graves disease.

The chain joins TRBV6-2 or TRBV6-3 to TRBJ2-7, with D hard to call. The CDR3 has 13 amino acids. Germline lookup yields CDR1 MNHEY and CDR2 SVGEGT. Trimming removed 1 base at V and 7 bases at J, with 11 bases between. The CDR3 DNA sequence: TGTGCCAGCAGTTACTTGGCTTCCACGGAGCAGTACTTC. Translation: CASSYLASTEQYF.

This clonotype was counted ten times or more. The V call is TRBV12-3 or TRBV12-4, the J call TRBJ1-1; D is ambiguous. Trimming shortened V by 2 bases and J by 8 bases, and 9 bases separated the two germline ends. There are 12 residues in the CDR3. The CDR3, as DNA: TGTGCCAGCAGTTTATTTGGCAGGGAAGCTTTCTTT. Protein: CASSLFGREAFF.

This clonotype was found a few times. This chain links TRBV20-1 with TRBJ2-7; D possibly corresponds to TRBD1 (5 bases). The CDR3 has 13 residues. The V gene's germline CDR1 is DFQATT and CDR2 SNEGSKA (reference sequence). V was clipped by 6 bases and J by 5 bases, with 17 bases between them. The CDR3, as DNA: TGCAGTGCCCGCAGGGTAGGGAAGGACGAGCAGTACTTC. The encoded protein is CSARRVGKDEQYF.

V is TRBV5-1 and J is TRBJ2-2, with 8 bases aligning to TRBD2. The junction had 8 bases not matched to a gene; V was cut back by 5 bases and J by 5 bases. The germline gives CDR1 SGHRS, CDR2 YFSETQ. The CDR3 spans 15 residues. The CDR3 spells CASRVAGTETGELFF. CDR3 sequence (DNA): TGCGCCAGCAGAGTAGCGGGAACTGAAACCGGGGAGCTGTTTTTT.

The J gene is TRBJ2-7, the V gene TRBV12-3 or TRBV12-4; D gene unclear. This CDR3 contains 13 residues. V was pared by 3 bases and J by 3 bases, with 9 bases between. The CDR3 protein is CASSFGSYYEQYF. The CDR3 DNA sequence: TGTGCCAGCAGTTTTGGCAGTTACTACGAGCAGTACTTC.

The chain joins TRBV5-1 to TRBJ1-1, with D unresolved. CDR1 SGHRS and CDR2 YFSETQ come from the germline V gene. V dropped 3 bases and J dropped 1 base, with 10 bases sitting between them. This CDR3 is built from 14 residues. CDR3 DNA: TGCGCCAGCAGCTCAGCGAACAGGAACACTGAAGCTTTCTTT. Translated, it gives CASSSANRNTEAFF.

Concerning this clonotype: With a much larger clone just one base away, this may be a read error. The chain joins TRBV18 to TRBJ1-1, with unresolved D. Per germline, CDR1 KGHSH and CDR2 LQKENI. V was clipped by 1 base and J by 7 bases, with 7 bases between them. The CDR3 spans 12 residues. In DNA, the CDR3 is TGTGCCAGCTCACCACTGTCAAATGAAGCTTTCTTT. Translating it yields CASSPLSNEAFF.

V usage is TRBV18 and J usage is TRBJ2-1, with 9 nucleotides matching TRBD1. The CDR3 covers 14 residues. The germline CDR1 and CDR2 sequences are KGHSH and LQKENI. Germline trimming cut 1 base from V and 8 bases from J; bases unmatched to any gene: 3. The CDR3 DNA reads as TGTGCCAGCTCACCACGAGACAGGGGGGATGAGCAGTTCTTC. It translates to CASSPRDRGDEQFF.

The chain couples TRBV6-1 to TRBJ1-1; a weak D match, TRBD1 (6 bases). Trimming pared 3 bases from V and 6 bases from J, leaving 14 bases between. This CDR3 comprises 14 residues. Germline CDR1 and CDR2: MNHNS and SASEGT. The CDR3 DNA sequence: TGTGCCAGCAGTGATGGACTGGGGGGGCCTGAAGCTTTCTTT. This codes for CASSDGLGGPEAFF.

This clonotype has a count of ten or more. The chain employs TRBV7-2 and TRBJ2-7; possible D gene TRBD2, 6 bases. Germline CDR1 and CDR2: SGHTA and FQGNSA. With 5 bases removed from V and 5 bases from J, the gap between germline ends came to 16 bases. This CDR3 has 14 residues. The CDR3 DNA is TGTGCCAGCAGCCCGGGGACTCCTATCCACGAGCAGTACTTC. Protein sequence: CASSPGTPIHEQYF. Supplemented by reference TRBV7-2 and TRBJ2-7, the full variable domain reads GAGVSQSPSNKVTEKGKDVELRCDPISGHTALYWYRQSLGQGLEFLIYFQGNSAPDKSGLPSDRFSAERTGGSVSTLTIQRTQQEDSAVYLCASSPGTPIHEQYFGPGTRLTVT.

Ten or more counts support this clonotype. The V and J genes are TRBV28 and TRBJ1-2; unclear D gene. The CDR3 has 14 residues. Germline V gene lookup returns CDR1 MDHEN and CDR2 SYDVKM. V was cut by 4 bases and J by 7 bases, with 16 bases left in between. The CDR3 sequence is CASSSLTREGGYTF. CDR3 bases: TGTGCCAGCAGTTCCCTGACAAGGGAGGGTGGCTACACCTTC.

V gene TRBV28 combines with J gene TRBJ2-3; 9 bases line up with TRBD1. Germline CDR1 and CDR2: MDHEN and SYDVKM. The CDR3 extends over 17 amino acids. V trimming: 6 bases; J trimming: 4 bases; junction bases outside the gene matches: 14. CDR3 sequence reads: CASSPPPGTGISDTQYF. CDR3 coding DNA: TGTGCCAGCAGCCCCCCCCCCGGGACAGGGATCTCAGATACGCAGTATTTT.

In its sample, this clonotype was seen many times. V and J are TRBV20-1 and TRBJ1-1; a weak D match, TRBD1 (5 bases). V lost 5 bases, J lost 1 base, and 14 bases lay in between. CDR3 length: 14 residues. Germline values: CDR1 DFQATT, CDR2 SNEGSKA (reference sequence). The CDR3 protein is CSAGSRGTNTEAFF. The CDR3 bases are TGCAGTGCTGGCTCCCGAGGGACGAACACTGAAGCTTTCTTT.

This sequence joins TRBV12-3 or TRBV12-4 and TRBJ1-1; maybe TRBD1 (5 bases). The CDR3 is 14 residues long. V was trimmed by 4 bases and J by 1 base, leaving 10 bases between them. CDR3 loop: CASSYIQENTEAFF. The CDR3 coding sequence is TGTGCCAGCAGTTACATACAGGAGAACACTGAAGCTTTCTTT.

This clonotype was seen many times. This sequence joins TRBV6-1 and TRBJ1-4, with no clear D. V lost 7 bases to trimming and J lost 0 bases, with 18 bases between them. The CDR3 is 17 residues long. CDR1 MNHNS and CDR2 SASEGT come from the germline V gene. The CDR3 DNA follows: TGTGCCAGCACCCTGGCCACCGAGGCGGCAACTAATGAAAAACTGTTTTTT. Encoded protein: CASTLATEAATNEKLFF.

This clonotype was picked up many times. The V and J genes are TRBV11-1 and TRBJ2-7, with TRBD2 as a possible D gene (6 bases). Germline CDR1 and CDR2: SGHAT and FQDESV (reference sequence). V lost 5 bases and J lost 2, with 16 bases in between. This CDR3 is 15 amino acids long. CDR3 region: CASSLLPAGTYEQYF. CDR3 sequence (DNA): TGTGCCAGCAGCCTCCTTCCCGCGGGGACCTACGAGCAGTACTTC.

This clonotype was counted ten times or more. DNA of the CDR3: TGTGCCAGCAGCCCGGGACTAGCTTCGAGAGGGGGAGAGACCCAGTACTTC. This sequence encodes CASSPGLASRGGETQYF. The chain employs TRBV7-9 and TRBJ2-5; 9 nucleotides match TRBD2. CDR3 length equals 17 residues. Losses at the gene ends were 5 bases for V and 4 bases for J; bases not matched to a gene: 14. In germline, CDR1 is SEHNR, CDR2 FQNEAQ (reference sequence).

The chain couples TRBV29-1 to TRBJ1-2; D unresolved. Germline V CDR1 and CDR2: SQVTM, ANQGSEA. V was trimmed by 6 bases and J by 7 bases, leaving 12 bases between them. This CDR3 has 11 residues. CDR3 in DNA: TGCAGCGTAGGCCTCTCAGGTGGCTACACCTTC. Protein sequence: CSVGLSGGYTF.

This clonotype was recorded a few times. The rearrangement uses TRBV18 and TRBJ2-7, with D unresolved. Between the trimmed V and J ends, which lost 6 bases and 1 base, there was a span of 13 bases. The CDR3 is 14 amino acids. Germline CDR1 KGHSH, CDR2 LQKENI. CDR3 coding DNA: TGTGCCAGCTCGCCTATCTCTGCGTCCTACGAGCAGTACTTC. Its translation is CASSPISASYEQYF.

This clonotype was counted ten times or more. The chain recombines TRBV27 with TRBJ1-4, with D unclear. Trimming took off 5 bases at V and 8 bases at J, with 12 bases between the two ends. Germline CDR1 reads MNHEY; CDR2 reads SMNVEV (reference sequence). The CDR3 totals 13 residues. CDR3 amino acids: CASSLYTQEKLFF. The CDR3 coding sequence is TGTGCCAGCAGTCTATACACCCAGGAAAAACTGTTTTTT. Drawing the rest from reference TRBV27 and TRBJ1-4, the complete variable domain is EAQVTQNPRYLITVTGKKLTVTCSQNMNHEYMSWYRQDPGLGLRQIYYSMNVEVTDKGDVPEGYKVSRKEKRNFPLILESPSPNQTSLYFCASSLYTQEKLFFGSGTQLSVL.

This clonotype came up a few times. The gene calls are TRBV5-1 and TRBJ1-1, with 8 bases aligning to TRBD1. Germline CDR1 reads SGHRS; CDR2 reads YFSETQ. The CDR3 is 13 amino acids. V lost 8 bases to trimming and J lost 2 bases; unmatched junction nucleotides: 5. CDR3 DNA sequence: TGCGCCAGTAACAGGGGGGATAACACTGAAGCTTTCTTT. Translation gives CASNRGDNTEAFF.

This clonotype occurred many times. CDR3 loop: CASKPPRQGDFSGYGYTF. CDR3 coding DNA: TGTGCCAGCAAGCCCCCCCGACAGGGGGATTTTTCCGGCTATGGCTACACCTTC. The J gene is TRBJ1-2, the V gene TRBV28; TRBD1 agrees at 9 bases. The CDR3 has 18 amino acids. CDR1 is MDHEN, CDR2 SYDVKM, per germline. The junction had 19 bases not matched to a gene; V was cut back by 7 bases and J by 4 bases.

This clonotype appeared many times. The rearrangement joins TRBV28 to TRBJ2-7; D is unclear. The CDR3 consists of 14 residues. The V gene lost 2 bases and the J gene lost 3 bases, with 11 bases spanning the gap. Germline CDR1 MDHEN, CDR2 SYDVKM. In nucleotides, the CDR3 is TGTGCCAGCAGTTTAGGGGTGTCGTTCTACGAGCAGTACTTC. It is translated as CASSLGVSFYEQYF.

This chain uses TRBV19 with TRBJ1-1, with D possibly TRBD1 on 6 matching bases. Trimming removed 7 bases at V and 4 bases at J, with 16 bases between. The CDR3 extends over 14 amino acids. CDR1 is LNHDA, CDR2 SQIVND, per germline (reference sequence). The CDR3 sequence is CASNRGWQITEAFF. The CDR3 DNA reads as TGTGCCAGTAATAGGGGGTGGCAGATCACTGAAGCTTTCTTT.

The CDR3 bases are TGTGCCAGCAGTGACTCCCTAGCGGGAGGAACCTACGAGCAGTACTTC. It yields the protein CASSDSLAGGTYEQYF. V usage is TRBV25-1 and J usage is TRBJ2-7; TRBD2 aligns across 11 bases. CDR1 and CDR2 (germline): MGHDK, SYGVNS. With V trimmed by 3 bases and J by 2 bases, 6 bases remained unmatched. CDR3 size: 16 residues.

This clonotype has ten or more counts. The genes are TRBV6-5 and TRBJ2-7, with D possibly called TRBD1 or TRBD2 (6 bases each). V gave up 2 bases and J gave up 3 bases, with 8 bases separating them. The V gene's germline CDR1 is MNHEY and CDR2 SVGAGI. The CDR3 consists of 13 residues. CDR3 bases: TGTGCCAGCAGTTACAGGGGGGTCTACGAGCAGTACTTC. Its translation is CASSYRGVYEQYF.

This clonotype was detected a few times. The V and J genes are TRBV5-1 and TRBJ1-1; D call uncertain. This CDR3 is 17 amino acids long. V lost 5 bases, J lost 1 base, and 21 bases lay in between. Germline CDR1 is SGHRS and CDR2 is YFSETQ. The CDR3 DNA sequence: TGCGCCAGCAGTCGAGGTCCGGTGAGCCTCGGGAACACTGAAGCTTTCTTT. Protein: CASSRGPVSLGNTEAFF.

The rearrangement uses TRBV6-1 and TRBJ1-5; D perhaps matches TRBD1 (6 bases). The germline V and J ends were trimmed by 5 bases and 2 bases, with 13 bases remaining between them. Germline CDR1 reads MNHNS; CDR2 reads SASEGT. CDR3 size: 15 residues. Here the CDR3 DNA reads TGTGCCAGCAGTAACAGGGTGTCGGGCAATCAGCCCCAGCATTTT. This codes for CASSNRVSGNQPQHF.

In its sample, this clonotype was seen a few times. The genes are TRBV18 and TRBJ2-5; D call uncertain. Germline V gives CDR1 KGHSH, CDR2 LQKENI. The CDR3 totals 12 residues. Trimming removed 8 bases from V and 5 bases from J, with 12 bases in between. CDR3 nucleotide sequence: TGTGCCAGCGCAATGGTAGAGGAGACCCAGTACTTC. Translated, it gives CASAMVEETQYF.

The chain couples TRBV30 to TRBJ1-1, with 9 bases identical to TRBD1. The trim removed 2 bases at V and 8 bases at J, leaving 9 bases unmatched. This CDR3 has 14 residues. In germline, CDR1 is GTSNPN, CDR2 SVGIG (reference sequence). The CDR3 loop is CAWSQTGGRSEAFF. The CDR3 coding sequence is TGTGCCTGGAGTCAGACAGGGGGGAGATCGGAAGCTTTCTTT.

This clonotype turned up a few times. As the CDR3 is not closed by the conserved phenylalanine or tryptophan, this likely results from a read error. This chain joins TRBV7-2 and TRBJ1-1; D may be TRBD1 (5 bases). Per germline, CDR1 SGHTA and CDR2 FQGNSA. The CDR3 spans 12 residues. V was trimmed by 5 bases and J by 8 bases, leaving 12 bases between them. CDR3 in amino acids: CASSRDVGEAFS. The CDR3 coding sequence is TGTGCCAGCAGCCGGGACGTCGGCGAAGCTTTCTCT.